The 15 T cell receptor beta chains presented below share a single source sample, sequenced in a study of blood T cell repertoires in COVID-19 (dated by TCRdb to the early 2020s). The library was obtained by the immunoSEQ multiplex PCR assay. TCRdb limited this immuneACCESS table to in-frame rearrangements with V and J called. A share of clones is missing; checked studies link under half to unresolved V genes, and the rest is unexplained. The sample profile shows 150,000 to 200,000 clones; around 83% of them were found once. The top ten constitute 7.6% of the sample. The sample was peripheral blood. The receptors stem from a woman in her 70s with COVID-19, enrolled during active disease.

This sequence joins TRBV6-5 and TRBJ2-7; D is uncertain. The CDR3 consists of 11 residues. Trimming removed 5 bases from V and 5 bases from J, with 7 bases in between. Germline V gives CDR1 MNHEY, CDR2 SVGAGI. This CDR3 reads CASSNSNEQYF. In nucleotides, the CDR3 is TGTGCCAGCAGTAATAGTAACGAGCAGTACTTC.

V is TRBV28 and J is TRBJ1-5; weak D call: TRBD1 (5 bases). V dropped 7 bases and J dropped 0 bases, with 13 bases sitting between them. There are 15 residues in the CDR3. Germline loops: CDR1 MDHEN, CDR2 SYDVKM. CDR3 residues: CASKNRGASNQPQHF. The CDR3 DNA reads as TGTGCCAGCAAGAACCGTGGGGCTAGCAATCAGCCCCAGCATTTT.

This clone was counted a few times. The CDR3 bases are TGTGCCAGCAGCTCCTCGAGCGGGAGCGATGAGCAGTTCTTC. This gives the protein CASSSSSGSDEQFF. V and J are TRBV7-9 and TRBJ2-1; 8 positions match TRBD2. CDR1 and CDR2 from the germline V gene are SEHNR and FQNEAQ (reference sequence). The CDR3 covers 14 residues. The trim removed 4 bases at V and 8 bases at J, leaving 7 bases unmatched.

The chain combines TRBV20-1 with TRBJ2-6; D perhaps matches TRBD1 (6 bases). Germline V CDR1 and CDR2: DFQATT, SNEGSKA (reference sequence). CDR3 length equals 13 residues. V gave up 3 bases and J gave up 11 bases, with 14 bases separating them. CDR3 sequence (DNA): TGCAGTGCTAGTTTGGGGGCGAATGACGTCCTGACTTTC. This gives the protein CSASLGANDVLTF.

V gene TRBV29-1 combines with J gene TRBJ1-4, with 8 nucleotides matching TRBD1. With V trimmed by 6 bases and J by 9 bases, 12 bases remained unmatched. The CDR3 is 14 residues long. In germline, CDR1 is SQVTM, CDR2 ANQGSEA. The CDR3 DNA sequence: TGCAGCGTCCCCGCGACGAACAGGGGGAAAAAACTGTTTTTT. It yields the protein CSVPATNRGKKLFF.

This chain links TRBV9 with TRBJ2-4; 9 positions agree with TRBD1. This CDR3 is 16 amino acids long. Germline V gene data show CDR1 as SGDLS and CDR2 as YYNGEE. The V gene end was trimmed by 0 bases and the J gene end by 9 bases; junction bases not matched to a gene: 10. For the CDR3, the DNA is TGTGCCAGCAGCGTAGCGCCTACCGGACAGGGGAGCATTCAGTACTTC. Translation gives CASSVAPTGQGSIQYF.

The chain employs TRBV27 and TRBJ2-1; 10 bases align to TRBD1. CDR3 length equals 14 residues. The germline gives CDR1 MNHEY, CDR2 SMNVEV (reference sequence). The V segment lost 5 bases and the J segment 7 bases; nucleotides outside the gene matches: 5. As DNA, the CDR3 is TGTGCCAGCAGTAGGGACAGGGGTTTTAATGAGCAGTTCTTC. This translates into CASSRDRGFNEQFF.

The chain links TRBV5-1 to TRBJ1-2; possibly TRBD1 for D (5 bases). The CDR3 consists of 15 residues. CDR1 is SGHRS, CDR2 YFSETQ, per germline. The V gene lost 0 bases and the J gene lost 1 base, with 10 bases spanning the gap. The CDR3 protein is CASSLADILNYGYTF. The CDR3 region has the DNA TGCGCCAGCAGCTTGGCGGACATTCTTAACTATGGCTACACCTTC.

V is TRBV30 and J is TRBJ2-1; unclear D gene. The CDR3 sequence is 14 residues long. Germline CDR1 GTSNPN, CDR2 SVGIG (reference sequence). V lost 0 bases to trimming and J lost 3 bases, with 9 bases between them. In DNA form, the CDR3 reads TGTGCCTGGAGTGTGAGTTCTTACTACAATGAGCAGTTCTTC. It is translated as CAWSVSSYYNEQFF.

The CDR3 loop reads CASSRGPFEKLFF. The DNA of the CDR3 is TGCGCCAGCAGTCGCGGTCCGTTCGAAAAACTGTTTTTT. The V call is TRBV10-1, the J call TRBJ1-4; unclear D gene. This CDR3 comprises 13 residues. V lost 5 bases and J 8 bases, leaving 12 bases between the germline ends. CDR1 is WNHNN and CDR2 is SYGVQD in the germline V gene (reference sequence).

V usage is TRBV28 and J usage is TRBJ1-4; 8 bases map to TRBD1. CDR1 and CDR2 (germline): MDHEN, SYDVKM. The CDR3 has 15 amino acids. The V gene end was trimmed by 7 bases and the J gene end by 4 bases; junction bases not matched to a gene: 8. CDR3 sequence reads: CASTLPDRGNEKLFF. DNA for the CDR3: TGTGCCAGCACTCTCCCAGACAGGGGTAATGAAAAACTGTTTTTT.

J is TRBJ2-2 and V is TRBV2; maybe TRBD1 (5 bases). This CDR3 has 14 residues. Per the germline V gene, CDR1 is SNHLY and CDR2 is FYNNEI. Deletions cut 3 bases from V and 9 bases from J, with 14 bases between. In DNA form, the CDR3 reads TGTGCCAGCAGTGATCCGGCAGGGCCGAGGGAGCTGTTTTTT. The encoded protein is CASSDPAGPRELFF.

The V call is TRBV19, the J call TRBJ1-2; 12 nucleotides line up with TRBD1. Germline V gene data show CDR1 as LNHDA and CDR2 as SQIVND (reference sequence). The CDR3 runs to 20 residues. Losses at the gene ends were 2 bases for V and 8 bases for J; bases not matched to a gene: 21. The CDR3 sequence: CASSILISMRRGQGAGGYTF. The CDR3, as DNA: TGTGCCAGTAGTATACTAATTTCGATGCGCCGGGGACAGGGGGCCGGAGGCTACACCTTC.

The rearrangement uses TRBV7-3 and TRBJ1-3, with TRBD1 matching over 9 bases. Germline V CDR1 and CDR2: SGHTA, FQGTGA. Trimming removed 8 bases from V and 9 bases from J; junction bases left unmatched: 5. The CDR3 totals 12 residues. CDR3 sequence: CASGDRVGTIYF. CDR3 nucleotide sequence: TGTGCCAGCGGGGACAGGGTCGGCACCATATATTTT.

The rearrangement links TRBV27 to TRBJ2-7, with D possibly matching TRBD2 (5 bases). Trimming pared 4 bases from V and 6 bases from J, leaving 10 bases between. CDR1 and CDR2 from the germline V gene are MNHEY and SMNVEV (reference sequence). The CDR3 runs 12 residues. The CDR3: CASSSTLAEQYF. Written as DNA, the CDR3 is TGTGCCAGCAGTTCGACGCTAGCCGAGCAGTACTTC.